This TCR beta chain was obtained from a study of cytomegalovirus exposure and HLA in healthy donors. This clone has a single count. No antigen is known for it. The study's findings and limits: In a later analysis, TCR beta V- and J-gene trimming was associated with a missense DCLRE1C variant. In terms of immune exposure information, only CMV serostatus was available.

A multiplex PCR was run with 60 Vbeta primers and 13 Jbeta primers. Profiling relied on immunoSEQ multiplex PCR, and the TCRdb table lists in-frame clones only, not all of them. This sample has 85,000 to 130,000 clones; approximately 78% occur once, and the top ten carry about 1.7%. Between the trimmed V and J ends, which lost 2 bases and 4 bases, there was a span of 17 bases. The CDR3 totals 17 residues. Germline V CDR1 and CDR2: LGHNT, FRNRAP. Sequenced input: PBMCs. The rearrangement links TRBV12-5 to TRBJ1-4; D is unresolved. This TCR came from a woman between 35 and 50 years old in good health and CMV-seronegative. This CDR3 is CASGLRRELSLNEKLFF. CDR3 DNA sequence: TGTGCTAGTGGTTTGAGACGGGAACTAAGTCTTAATGAAAAACTGTTTTTT.